Detailed here is one TCR beta chain. The identical CDR3 is also encoded by other nucleotide sequences in the sample. The data were obtained in a study of blood T cell repertoires in COVID-19. TCRdb's copy holds only in-frame clones and misses some; the assay was immunoSEQ multiplex PCR. The table includes about 180,000 clones, approximately 80% detected once. The source of this sequence is a woman between 40 and 55 years old with COVID-19, enrolled during active disease. The sample consisted of peripheral blood.

The CDR3 DNA sequence: TGTGCCAGTAGCCCAAACACCGGGGAGCTGTTTTTT. This gives the protein CASSPNTGELFF. The V gene is TRBV7-9, the J gene TRBJ2-2; D remains ambiguous. With 9 bases removed from V and 2 bases from J, the gap between germline ends came to 7 bases. Germline CDR1 reads SEHNR; CDR2 reads FQNEAQ (reference sequence). The CDR3 spans 12 residues. The entire variable domain, with the rest obtained from reference TRBV7-9 and TRBJ2-2, is as follows: DTGVSQNPRHKITKRGQNVTFRCDPISEHNRLYWYRQTLGQGPEFLTYFQNEAQLEKSRLLSDRFSAERPKGSFSTLEIQRTEQGDSAMYLCASSPNTGELFFGEGSRLTVL.